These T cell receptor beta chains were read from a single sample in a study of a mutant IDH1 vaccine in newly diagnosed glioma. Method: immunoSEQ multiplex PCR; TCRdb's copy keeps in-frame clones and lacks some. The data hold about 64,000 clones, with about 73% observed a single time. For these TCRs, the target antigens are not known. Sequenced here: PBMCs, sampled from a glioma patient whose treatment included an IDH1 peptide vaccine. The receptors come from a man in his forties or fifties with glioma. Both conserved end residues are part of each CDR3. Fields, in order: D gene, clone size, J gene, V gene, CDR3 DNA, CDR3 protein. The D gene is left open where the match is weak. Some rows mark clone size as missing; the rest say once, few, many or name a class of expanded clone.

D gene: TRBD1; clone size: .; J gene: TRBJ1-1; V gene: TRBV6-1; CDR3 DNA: TGTGCCAGCAGTGAGGGGACAGGGCGTTACACTGAAGCTTTCTTT; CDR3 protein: CASSEGTGRYTEAFF
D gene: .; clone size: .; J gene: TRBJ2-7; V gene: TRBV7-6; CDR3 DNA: TGTGCCAGCAGCTTAGGAGGGCCGGATGAGCAGTACTTC; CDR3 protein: CASSLGGPDEQYF
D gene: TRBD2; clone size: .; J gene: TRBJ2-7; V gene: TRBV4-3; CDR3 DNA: TGCGCCAGCAGCCAAGATACTAGCGACTCCTACGAGCAGTACTTC; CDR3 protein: CASSQDTSDSYEQYF
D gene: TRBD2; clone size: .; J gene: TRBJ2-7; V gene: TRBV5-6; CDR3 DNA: TGTGCCAGCAGCTTCCGACTAGCGGAGTACGAGCAGTACTTC; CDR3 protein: CASSFRLAEYEQYF
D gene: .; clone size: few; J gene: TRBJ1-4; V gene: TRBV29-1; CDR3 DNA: TGCAGCGTTGTTCGGGCAACTAATGAAAAACTGTTTTTT; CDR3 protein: CSVVRATNEKLFF
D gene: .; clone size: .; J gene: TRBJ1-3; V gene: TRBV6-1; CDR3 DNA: TGTGCCAGCAGCCGGGACATCTCTGGAAACACCATATATTTT; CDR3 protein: CASSRDISGNTIYF
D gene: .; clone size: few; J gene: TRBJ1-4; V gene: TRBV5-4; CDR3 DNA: TGTGCCAGCAGCTTCGACGGAGCCACTAATGAAAAACTGTTTTTT; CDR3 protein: CASSFDGATNEKLFF
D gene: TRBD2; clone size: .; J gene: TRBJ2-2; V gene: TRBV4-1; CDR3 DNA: TGCGCCAGCAGCCAAGAATCGGGGACTAGTATCGGGGAGCTGTTTTTT; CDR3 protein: CASSQESGTSIGELFF
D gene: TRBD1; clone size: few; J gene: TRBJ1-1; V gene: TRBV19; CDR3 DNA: TGTGCCAGTAGTATAACAGGGGATCACAATGAAGCTTTCTTT; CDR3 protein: CASSITGDHNEAFF
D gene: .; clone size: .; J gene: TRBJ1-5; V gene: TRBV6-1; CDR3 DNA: TGTGCCAGCATGGACTATAGCAATCAGCCCCAGCATTTT; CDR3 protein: CASMDYSNQPQHF
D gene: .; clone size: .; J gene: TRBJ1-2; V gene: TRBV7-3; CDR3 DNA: TGTGCCAGCAGCTCCAACCCGAGGGATGGCTACACCTTC; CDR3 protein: CASSSNPRDGYTF
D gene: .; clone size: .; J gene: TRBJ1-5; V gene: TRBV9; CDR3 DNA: TGTGCCAGCAGCGTAGGTAGCAATCAGCCCCAGCATTTT; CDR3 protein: CASSVGSNQPQHF
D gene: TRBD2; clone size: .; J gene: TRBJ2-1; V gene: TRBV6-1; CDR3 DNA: TGTGCCAGCAGTGGACGCGGGGGGGCCTATAGAGATGAGCAGTTCTTC; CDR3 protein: CASSGRGGAYRDEQFF
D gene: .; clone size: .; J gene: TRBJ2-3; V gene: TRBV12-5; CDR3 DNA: TGTGCTAGTGGCGAGCAGGGCGTCACAGATACGCAGTATTTT; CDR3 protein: CASGEQGVTDTQYF
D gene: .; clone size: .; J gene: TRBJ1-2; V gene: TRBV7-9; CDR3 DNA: TGTGCCAGCAGCTTAGCGATTCCCCTGGATGGCTACACCTTC; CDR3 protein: CASSLAIPLDGYTF
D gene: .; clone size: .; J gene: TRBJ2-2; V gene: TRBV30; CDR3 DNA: TGTGCCGGCAGGATTTTGAACACCGGGGAGCTGTTTTTT; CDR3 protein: CAGRILNTGELFF
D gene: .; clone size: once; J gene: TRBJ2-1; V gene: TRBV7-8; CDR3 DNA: TGTGCCAGCAGCCGTACTAGAAATGAGCAGTTCTTC; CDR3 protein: CASSRTRNEQFF
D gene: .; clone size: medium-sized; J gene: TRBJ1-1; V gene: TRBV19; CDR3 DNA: TGTGCCAGTAGTTTACAGGAGTCATCTAAGAACACTGAAGCTTTCTTT; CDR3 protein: CASSLQESSKNTEAFF
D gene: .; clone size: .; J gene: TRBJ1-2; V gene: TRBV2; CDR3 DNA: TGTGCCGGGACAACCGGCAGGCTTTCTAACTATGGCTACACCTTC; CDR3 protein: CAGTTGRLSNYGYTF
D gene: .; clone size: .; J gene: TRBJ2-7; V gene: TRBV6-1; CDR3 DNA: TGTGCCAGGGACGGGACACCCACTTCGGCCTACGAGCAGTACTTC; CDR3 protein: CARDGTPTSAYEQYF